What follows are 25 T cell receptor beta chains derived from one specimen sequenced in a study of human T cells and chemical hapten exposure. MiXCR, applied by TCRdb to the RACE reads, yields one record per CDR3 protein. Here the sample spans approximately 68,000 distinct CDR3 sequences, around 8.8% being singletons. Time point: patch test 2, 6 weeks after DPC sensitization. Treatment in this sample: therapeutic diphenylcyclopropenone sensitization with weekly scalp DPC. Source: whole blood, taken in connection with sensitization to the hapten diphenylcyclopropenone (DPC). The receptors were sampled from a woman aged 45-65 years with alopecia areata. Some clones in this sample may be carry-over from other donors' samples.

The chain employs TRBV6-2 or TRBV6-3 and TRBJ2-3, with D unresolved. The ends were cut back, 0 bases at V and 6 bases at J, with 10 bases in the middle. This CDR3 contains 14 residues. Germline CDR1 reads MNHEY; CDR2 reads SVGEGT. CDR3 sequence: CASSYSALTDTQYF. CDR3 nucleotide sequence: TGTGCCAGCAGTTACTCGGCGCTCACGGATACGCAGTATTTT.

In DNA form, the CDR3 reads TGTGCCAGCAGCCCGGGCCCGGGAGGCAGCACAGATACGCAGTATTTT. Residues: CASSPGPGGSTDTQYF. This chain joins TRBV7-6 and TRBJ2-3; 7 bases fit TRBD2. This CDR3 comprises 16 residues. In germline, CDR1 is SGHVS, CDR2 FNYEAQ. V was clipped by 5 bases and J by 0 bases; unmatched bases: 8.

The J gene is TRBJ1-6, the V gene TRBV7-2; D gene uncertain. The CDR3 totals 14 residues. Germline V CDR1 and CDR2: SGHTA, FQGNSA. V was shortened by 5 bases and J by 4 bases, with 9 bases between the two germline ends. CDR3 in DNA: TGTGCCAGCAGCCGAGAGGGATATAATTCACCCCTCCACTTT. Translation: CASSREGYNSPLHF.

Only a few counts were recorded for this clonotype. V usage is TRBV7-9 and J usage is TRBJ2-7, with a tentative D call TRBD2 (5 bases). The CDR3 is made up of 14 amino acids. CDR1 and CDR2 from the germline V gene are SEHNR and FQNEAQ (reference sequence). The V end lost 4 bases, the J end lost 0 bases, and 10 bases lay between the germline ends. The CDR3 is CASSSNRGSYEQYF. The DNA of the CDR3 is TGTGCCAGCAGCTCAAACCGGGGCTCCTACGAGCAGTACTTC.

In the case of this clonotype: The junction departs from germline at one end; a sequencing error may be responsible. CDR3 amino acids: CASRLGGDYSNQPQHF. The CDR3 DNA is TGTGCCAGCAGATTAGGTGGGGATTATAGCAATCAGCCCCAGCATTTT. The rearrangement links TRBV12-3 or TRBV12-4 to TRBJ1-5; D ambiguous. The CDR3 spans 16 residues.

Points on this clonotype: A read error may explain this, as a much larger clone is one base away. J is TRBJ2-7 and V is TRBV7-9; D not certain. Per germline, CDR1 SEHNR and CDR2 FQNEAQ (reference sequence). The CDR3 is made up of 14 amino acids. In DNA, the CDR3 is TGTTCCAGCAGCTTGGACGGACGTCACTACGAGCAGTACTTC. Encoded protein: CSSSLDGRHYEQYF.

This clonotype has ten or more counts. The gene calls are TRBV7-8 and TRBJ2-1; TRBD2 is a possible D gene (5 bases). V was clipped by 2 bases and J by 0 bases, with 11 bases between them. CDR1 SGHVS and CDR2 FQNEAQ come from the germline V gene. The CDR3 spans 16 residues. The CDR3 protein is CASSLSEVSSYNEQFF. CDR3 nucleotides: TGTGCCAGCAGCTTATCGGAGGTGAGCTCCTACAATGAGCAGTTCTTC.

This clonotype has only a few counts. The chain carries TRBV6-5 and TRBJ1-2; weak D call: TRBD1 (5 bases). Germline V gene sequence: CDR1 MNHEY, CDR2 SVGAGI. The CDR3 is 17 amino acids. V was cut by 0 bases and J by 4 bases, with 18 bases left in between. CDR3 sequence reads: CASSYSAGRGSLYGYTF. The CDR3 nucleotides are TGTGCCAGCAGTTACTCCGCAGGGAGGGGTTCCCTCTATGGCTACACCTTC.

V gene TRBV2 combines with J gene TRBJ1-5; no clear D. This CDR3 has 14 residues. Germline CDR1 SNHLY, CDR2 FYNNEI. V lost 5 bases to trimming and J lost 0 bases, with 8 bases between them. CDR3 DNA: TGTGCCAGCAGTCCCCTTTATAGCAATCAGCCCCAGCATTTT. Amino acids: CASSPLYSNQPQHF. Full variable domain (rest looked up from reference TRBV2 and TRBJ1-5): EPEVTQTPSHQVTQMGQEVILRCVPISNHLYFYWYRQILGQKVEFLVSFYNNEISEKSEIFDDQFSVERPDGSNFTLKIRSTKLEDSAMYFCASSPLYSNQPQHFGDGTRLSIL.

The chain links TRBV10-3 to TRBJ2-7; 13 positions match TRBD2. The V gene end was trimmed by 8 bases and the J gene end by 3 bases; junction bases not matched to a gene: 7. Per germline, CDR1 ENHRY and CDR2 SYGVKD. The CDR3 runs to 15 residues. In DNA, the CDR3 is TGTGCCATCGCAACTAGCGGGAGGGTCGACTACGAGCAGTACTTC. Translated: CAIATSGRVDYEQYF.

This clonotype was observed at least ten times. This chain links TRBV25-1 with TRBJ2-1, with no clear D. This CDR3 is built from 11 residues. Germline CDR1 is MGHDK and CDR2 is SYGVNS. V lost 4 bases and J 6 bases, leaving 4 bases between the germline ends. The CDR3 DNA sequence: TGTGCCAGCAGTGCCTCCAATGAGCAGTTCTTC. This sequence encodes CASSASNEQFF.

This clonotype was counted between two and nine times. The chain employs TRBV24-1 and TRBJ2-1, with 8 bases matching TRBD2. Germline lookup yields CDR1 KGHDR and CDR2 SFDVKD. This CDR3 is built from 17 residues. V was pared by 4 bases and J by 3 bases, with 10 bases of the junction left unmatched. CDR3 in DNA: TGTGCCACCAGTGACCTGGGGGGACTAGACGGCTACAATGAGCAGTTCTTC. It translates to CATSDLGGLDGYNEQFF.

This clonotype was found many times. CDR3 in DNA: TGCGCCAGCAGCTTGGAAGGGGGGTTGGATACGCAGTATTTT. Its translation is CASSLEGGLDTQYF. The rearrangement links TRBV5-1 to TRBJ2-3; D might be TRBD1 or TRBD2, each matching 6 bases. Germline V gives CDR1 SGHRS, CDR2 YFSETQ. Trimming removed 0 bases at V and 6 bases at J, with 11 bases between. This CDR3 region has 14 residues.

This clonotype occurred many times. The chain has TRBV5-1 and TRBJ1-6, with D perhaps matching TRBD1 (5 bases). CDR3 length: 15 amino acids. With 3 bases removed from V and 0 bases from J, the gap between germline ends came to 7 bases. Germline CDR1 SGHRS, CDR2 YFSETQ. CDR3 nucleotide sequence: TGCGCCAGCAGCTCGGACAACTCCTATAATTCACCCCTCCACTTT. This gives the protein CASSSDNSYNSPLHF.

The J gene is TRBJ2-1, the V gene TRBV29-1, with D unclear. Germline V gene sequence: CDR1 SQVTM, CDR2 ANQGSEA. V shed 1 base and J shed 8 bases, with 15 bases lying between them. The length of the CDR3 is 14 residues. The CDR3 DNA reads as TGCAGCGTTGAAGGCCTAGTAAGGGTGGATGAGCAGTTCTTC. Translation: CSVEGLVRVDEQFF.

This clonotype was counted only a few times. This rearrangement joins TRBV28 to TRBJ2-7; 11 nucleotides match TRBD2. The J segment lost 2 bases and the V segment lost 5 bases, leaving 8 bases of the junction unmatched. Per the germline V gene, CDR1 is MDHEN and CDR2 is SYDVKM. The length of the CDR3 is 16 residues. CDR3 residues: CASSPVAGGPTYEQYF. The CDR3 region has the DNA TGTGCCAGCAGTCCAGTAGCGGGAGGGCCCACCTACGAGCAGTACTTC.

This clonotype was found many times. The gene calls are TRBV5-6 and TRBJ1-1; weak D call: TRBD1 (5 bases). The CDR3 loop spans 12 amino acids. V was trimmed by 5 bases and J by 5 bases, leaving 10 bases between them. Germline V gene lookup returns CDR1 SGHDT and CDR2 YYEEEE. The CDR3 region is CASSWGGTEAFF. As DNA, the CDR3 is TGTGCCAGCAGTTGGGGCGGGACTGAAGCTTTCTTT. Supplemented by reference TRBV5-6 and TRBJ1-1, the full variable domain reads DAGVTQSPTHLIKTRGQQVTLRCSPKSGHDTVSWYQQALGQGPQFIFQYYEEEERQRGNFPDRFSGHQFPNYSSELNVNALLLGDSALYLCASSWGGTEAFFGQGTRLTVV.

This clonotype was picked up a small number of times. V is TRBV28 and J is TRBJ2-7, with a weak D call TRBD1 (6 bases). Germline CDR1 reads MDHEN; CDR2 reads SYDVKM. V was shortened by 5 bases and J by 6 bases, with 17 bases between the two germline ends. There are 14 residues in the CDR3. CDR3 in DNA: TGTGCCAGCAGTCTACTGTCCACGACAGGCGAGCAGTACTTC. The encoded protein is CASSLLSTTGEQYF.

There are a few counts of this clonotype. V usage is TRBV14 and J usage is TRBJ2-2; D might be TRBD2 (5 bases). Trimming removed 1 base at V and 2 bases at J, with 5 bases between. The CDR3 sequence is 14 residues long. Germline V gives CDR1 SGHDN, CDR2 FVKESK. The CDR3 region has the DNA TGTGCCAGCAGCCAAGGGACTAACACCGGGGAGCTGTTTTTT. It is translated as CASSQGTNTGELFF.

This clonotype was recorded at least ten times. Written as DNA, the CDR3 is TGTGCCAGCAGTTTTTGGGGCGAACCCAAGAACACTGAAGCTTTCTTT. Its translation: CASSFWGEPKNTEAFF. The J gene is TRBJ1-1, the V gene TRBV12-3 or TRBV12-4; perhaps TRBD1 as D (5 bases). CDR3 size: 16 residues. V gave up 3 bases and J gave up 1 base, with 15 bases separating them.

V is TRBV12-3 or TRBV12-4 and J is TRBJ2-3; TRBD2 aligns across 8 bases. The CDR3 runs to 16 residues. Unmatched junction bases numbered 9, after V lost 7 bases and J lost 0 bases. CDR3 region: CASTASGQISTDTQYF. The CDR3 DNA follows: TGTGCCAGCACCGCTAGCGGGCAGATTAGCACAGATACGCAGTATTTT.

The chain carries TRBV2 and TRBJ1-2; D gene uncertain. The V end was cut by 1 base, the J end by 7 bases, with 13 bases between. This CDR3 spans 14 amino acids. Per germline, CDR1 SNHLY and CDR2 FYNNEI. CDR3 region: CASSEVVGISGYTF. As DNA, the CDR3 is TGTGCCAGCAGTGAAGTAGTGGGCATTAGTGGCTACACCTTC.

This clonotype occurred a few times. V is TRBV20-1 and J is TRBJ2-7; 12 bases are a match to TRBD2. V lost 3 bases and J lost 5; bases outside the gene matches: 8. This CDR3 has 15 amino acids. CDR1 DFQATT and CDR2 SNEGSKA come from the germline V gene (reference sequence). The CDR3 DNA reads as TGCAGTGCTAGTGCTAGCGGGAGGGCCTGGGACGAGCAGTACTTC. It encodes CSASASGRAWDEQYF.

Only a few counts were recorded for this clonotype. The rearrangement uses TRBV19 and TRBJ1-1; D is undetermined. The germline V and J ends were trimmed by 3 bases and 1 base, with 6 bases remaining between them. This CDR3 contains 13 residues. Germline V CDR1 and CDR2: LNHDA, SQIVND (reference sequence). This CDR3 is CASSIHPNTEAFF. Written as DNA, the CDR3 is TGTGCCAGTAGTATCCACCCGAACACTGAAGCTTTCTTT. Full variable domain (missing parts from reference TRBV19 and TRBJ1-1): DGGITQSPKYLFRKEGQNVTLSCEQNLNHDAMYWYRQDPGQGLRLIYYSQIVNDFQKGDIAEGYSVSREKKESFPLTVTSAQKNPTAFYLCASSIHPNTEAFFGQGTRLTVV.

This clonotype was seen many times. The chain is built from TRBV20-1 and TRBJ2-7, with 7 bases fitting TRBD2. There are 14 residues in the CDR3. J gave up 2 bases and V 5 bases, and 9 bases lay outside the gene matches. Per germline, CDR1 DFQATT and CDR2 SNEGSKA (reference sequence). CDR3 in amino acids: CSACQRDKPYEQYF. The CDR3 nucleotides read TGCAGTGCTTGCCAGCGGGATAAACCCTACGAGCAGTACTTC.